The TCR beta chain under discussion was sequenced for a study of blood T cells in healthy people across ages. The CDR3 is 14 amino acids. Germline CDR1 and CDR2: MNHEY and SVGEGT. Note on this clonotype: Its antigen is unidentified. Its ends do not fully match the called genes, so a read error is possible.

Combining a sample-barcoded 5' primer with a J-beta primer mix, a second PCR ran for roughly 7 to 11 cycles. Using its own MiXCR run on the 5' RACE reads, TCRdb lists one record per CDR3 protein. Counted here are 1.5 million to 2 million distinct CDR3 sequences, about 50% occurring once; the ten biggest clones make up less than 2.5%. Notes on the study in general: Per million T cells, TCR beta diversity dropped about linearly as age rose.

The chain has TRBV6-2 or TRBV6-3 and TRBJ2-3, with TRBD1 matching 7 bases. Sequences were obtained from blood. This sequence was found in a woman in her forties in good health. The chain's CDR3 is CVSIETGRADTQYF. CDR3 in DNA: TGTGTCAGCATTGAGACAGGGCGGGCAGATACGCAGTATTTT.